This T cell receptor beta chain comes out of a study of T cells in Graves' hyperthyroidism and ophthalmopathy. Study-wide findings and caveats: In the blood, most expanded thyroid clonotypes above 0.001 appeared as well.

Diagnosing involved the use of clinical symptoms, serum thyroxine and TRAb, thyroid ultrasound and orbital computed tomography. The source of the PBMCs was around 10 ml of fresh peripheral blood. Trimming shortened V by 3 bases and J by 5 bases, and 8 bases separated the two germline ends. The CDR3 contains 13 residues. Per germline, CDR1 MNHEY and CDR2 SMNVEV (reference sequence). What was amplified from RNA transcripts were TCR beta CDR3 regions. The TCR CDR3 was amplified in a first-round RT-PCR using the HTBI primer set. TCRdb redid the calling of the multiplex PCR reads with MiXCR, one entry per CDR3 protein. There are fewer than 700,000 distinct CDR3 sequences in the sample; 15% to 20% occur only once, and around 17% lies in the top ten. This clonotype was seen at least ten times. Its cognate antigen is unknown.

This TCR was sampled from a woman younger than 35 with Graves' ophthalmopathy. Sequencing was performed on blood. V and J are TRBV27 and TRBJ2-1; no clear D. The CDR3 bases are TGTGCCAGCAGTTTCCAGGCGGACAATGAGCAGTTCTTC. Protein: CASSFQADNEQFF.